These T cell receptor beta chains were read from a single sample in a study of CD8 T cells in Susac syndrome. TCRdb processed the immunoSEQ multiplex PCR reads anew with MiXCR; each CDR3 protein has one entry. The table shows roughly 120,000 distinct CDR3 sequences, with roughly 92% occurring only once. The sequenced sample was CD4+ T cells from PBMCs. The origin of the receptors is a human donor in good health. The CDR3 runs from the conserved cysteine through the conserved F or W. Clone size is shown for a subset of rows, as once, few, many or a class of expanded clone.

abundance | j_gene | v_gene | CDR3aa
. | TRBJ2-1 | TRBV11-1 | CASSLTEDLGEQFF
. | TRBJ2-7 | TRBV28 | CASSKGTSASYEQYF
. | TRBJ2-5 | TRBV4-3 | CASSLMGVGETQYF
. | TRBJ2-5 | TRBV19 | CASSIISAGQETQYF
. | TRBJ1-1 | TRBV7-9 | CASRWGTGGDTEAFF
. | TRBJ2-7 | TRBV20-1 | CSARNPGSSYEQYF
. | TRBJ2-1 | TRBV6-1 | CASSPTSGALIYNEQFF
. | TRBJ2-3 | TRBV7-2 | CASSSRLAADTQYF
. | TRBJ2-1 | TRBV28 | CASSLGGRSHNEQFF
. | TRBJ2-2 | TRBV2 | CASSEGQGNTGELFF
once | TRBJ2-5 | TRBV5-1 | CASSLGSGHQETQYF
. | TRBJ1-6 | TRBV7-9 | CASSLAGGRWNSPLHF
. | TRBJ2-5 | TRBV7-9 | CASSLHLAEEETQYF
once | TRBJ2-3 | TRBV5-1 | CASSTGRLDPDTQYF
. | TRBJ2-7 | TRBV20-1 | CSATGTTAPYEQYF
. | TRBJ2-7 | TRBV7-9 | CASSLAGGTGGIFAYEQYF
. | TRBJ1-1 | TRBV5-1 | CASSLRPGGITEAFF
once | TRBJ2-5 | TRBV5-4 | CASSLYSAKTQYF
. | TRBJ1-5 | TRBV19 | CASSILGGTKVQPQHF
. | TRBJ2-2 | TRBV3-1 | CASSQGGSGTNTGELFF
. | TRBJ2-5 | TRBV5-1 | CASSLEDSQETQYF
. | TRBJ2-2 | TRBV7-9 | CASSLGGTYTGELFF
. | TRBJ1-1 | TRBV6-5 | CASSYSTGFAEAFF
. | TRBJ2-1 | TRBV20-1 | CSAGGPDNEQFF
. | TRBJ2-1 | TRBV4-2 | CASSQELRSSYNEQFF
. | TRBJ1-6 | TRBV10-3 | CAISESGYSPLHF
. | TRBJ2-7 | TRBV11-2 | CASSPRLAGGLRSREQYF
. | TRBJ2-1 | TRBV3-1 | CASSQVRSRSSDEQFF
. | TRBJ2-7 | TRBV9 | CASSRTWDATYEQYF
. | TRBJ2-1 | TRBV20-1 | CSALLAGDSYNEQFF
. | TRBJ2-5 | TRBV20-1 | CSARDSKGAQETQYF
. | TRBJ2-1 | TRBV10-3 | CAISYSYEQFF
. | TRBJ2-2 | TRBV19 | CASSTVENTGELFF
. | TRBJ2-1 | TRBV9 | CASSVPSFTSGENNEQFF
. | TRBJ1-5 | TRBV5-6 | CASSLGPEWNQPQHF
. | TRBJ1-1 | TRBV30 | CAWRISGTTEAFF
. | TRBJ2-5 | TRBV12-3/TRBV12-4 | CASSLGESETQYF
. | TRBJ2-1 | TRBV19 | CASSIGQGRNEQFF
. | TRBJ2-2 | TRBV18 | CASSPGLAGNTGELFF
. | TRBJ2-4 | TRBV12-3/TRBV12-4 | CASSGRGRDIQYF
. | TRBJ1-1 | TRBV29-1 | CSVTGTGGNTEAFF
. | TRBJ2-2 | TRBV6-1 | CASRLMGPGELFF
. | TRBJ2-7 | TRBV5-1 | CASSHSRAYEQYF
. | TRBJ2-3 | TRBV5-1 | CASSLGGRASDTQYF
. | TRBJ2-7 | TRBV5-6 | CASSLKEGYYEQYF
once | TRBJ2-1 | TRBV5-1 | CASSLAAIKAYNEQFF
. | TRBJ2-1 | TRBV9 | CASSVSSGSFYEQFF
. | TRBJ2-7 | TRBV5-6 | CASSFAGTGYEQYF
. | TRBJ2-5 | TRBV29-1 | CSVNPAGVQETQYF
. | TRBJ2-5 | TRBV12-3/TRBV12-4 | CASSSYREGETQYF
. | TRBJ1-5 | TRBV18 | CASSPTREWPQHF
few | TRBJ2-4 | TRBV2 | CASSDGGNGNIQYF
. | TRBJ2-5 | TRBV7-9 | CASSSLPVGPGETQYF
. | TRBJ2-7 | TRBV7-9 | CASTPLKGEQYF